This entry lists 27 T cell receptor beta chains sequenced from one sample in a study of blood T cell repertoires in COVID-19. Sequencing was performed with immunoSEQ multiplex PCR; in TCRdb, only in-frame clones are kept and a portion is missing. This table holds fewer than 250,000 clones, more than 80% found once. Input material: peripheral blood. The receptors come from a man aged 25 to 40 with COVID-19, enrolled during active disease.

V is TRBV5-1 and J is TRBJ2-2; 7 nucleotides agree with TRBD2. Germline loops: CDR1 SGHRS, CDR2 YFSETQ. With V trimmed by 4 bases and J by 4 bases, 16 bases remained unmatched. The CDR3 extends over 18 amino acids. CDR3 loop: CASSPPRSGRISTGELFF. The CDR3 nucleotides read TGCGCCAGCAGCCCCCCCCGATCCGGGAGGATCTCCACCGGGGAGCTGTTTTTT. Full variable domain (missing parts from reference TRBV5-1 and TRBJ2-2): KAGVTQTPRYLIKTRGQQVTLSCSPISGHRSVSWYQQTPGQGLQFLFEYFSETQRNKGNFPGRFSGRQFSNSRSEMNVSTLELGDSALYLCASSPPRSGRISTGELFFGEGSRLTVL.

The V and J genes are TRBV18 and TRBJ1-2; maybe TRBD1 (6 bases). CDR3 length: 13 amino acids. The germline V gene has CDR1 KGHSH and CDR2 LQKENI. V lost 2 bases and J 7 bases, leaving 11 bases between the germline ends. CDR3 bases: TGTGCCAGCTCACCATCAGGGGAAGGTGGCTACACCTTC. Translation: CASSPSGEGGYTF.

This rearrangement joins TRBV5-6 to TRBJ1-5, with 10 bases identical to TRBD1. Germline loops: CDR1 SGHDT, CDR2 YYEEEE. The J segment lost 1 base and the V segment lost 3 bases, leaving 4 bases of the junction unmatched. The CDR3 extends over 16 amino acids. The CDR3 loop reads CASSWTGGRSNQPQHF. CDR3 DNA sequence: TGTGCCAGCAGCTGGACAGGGGGGCGAAGCAATCAGCCCCAGCATTTT.

In this sample, this clone turned up once. The gene calls are TRBV20-1 and TRBJ2-7; possibly TRBD1 for D (5 bases). The CDR3 spans 14 residues. Germline V gene sequence: CDR1 DFQATT, CDR2 SNEGSKA (reference sequence). Trimming took 3 bases from V and 3 from J, leaving 15 bases between them. As DNA, the CDR3 is TGCAGTGCTAGTGGACAAATCCCTAACTACGAGCAGTACTTC. Translated, it gives CSASGQIPNYEQYF.

This clone was counted once. V gene TRBV11-2 combines with J gene TRBJ1-2, with 7 bases identical to TRBD1. Losses at the gene ends were 5 bases for V and 2 bases for J; bases not matched to a gene: 11. CDR1 is SGHAT, CDR2 FQNNGV, per germline. The CDR3 covers 16 residues. The DNA of the CDR3 is TGTGCCAGCAGCCACCGAACCTGGGACAGAAACTATGGCTACACCTTC. Translation gives CASSHRTWDRNYGYTF. The entire variable domain, with the rest obtained from reference TRBV11-2 and TRBJ1-2, is as follows: EAGVAQSPRYKIIEKRQSVAFWCNPISGHATLYWYQQILGQGPKLLIQFQNNGVVDDSQLPKDRFSAERLKGVDSTLKIQPAKLEDSAVYLCASSHRTWDRNYGYTFGSGTRLTVV.

V usage is TRBV24-1 and J usage is TRBJ2-1; maybe TRBD2 (6 bases). Deletions cut 5 bases from V and 1 base from J, with 14 bases between. Per the germline V gene, CDR1 is KGHDR and CDR2 is SFDVKD. The CDR3 is made up of 16 amino acids. Here the CDR3 DNA reads TGTGCCACCAGTGTAGGAGGGATCTATTCCTACAATGAGCAGTTCTTC. Translating it yields CATSVGGIYSYNEQFF.

The chain carries TRBV6-2 or TRBV6-3 and TRBJ2-7; TRBD2 matches at 7 bases. The CDR3 extends over 15 amino acids. V lost 5 bases to trimming and J lost 1 base; unmatched junction nucleotides: 8. CDR1 and CDR2 from the germline V gene are MNHEY and SVGEGT. The CDR3 sequence is CASSRYSGSSYEQYF. CDR3 bases: TGTGCCAGCAGTCGCTATAGCGGGTCGTCCTACGAGCAGTACTTC.

V and J are TRBV7-2 and TRBJ1-2; 8 bases fit TRBD1. This CDR3 region has 17 residues. Germline CDR1 SGHTA, CDR2 FQGNSA. The V gene end was trimmed by 1 base and the J gene end by 8 bases; junction bases not matched to a gene: 15. CDR3 bases: TGTGCCAGCAGCTTAGGGCAGGGGGCAACAAGGATCCGAGGCTACACCTTC. Protein product: CASSLGQGATRIRGYTF.

The gene calls are TRBV5-1 and TRBJ2-1; 9 nucleotides agree with TRBD1. The ends lost 6 bases at V and 9 bases at J; junction bases unmatched: 28. Germline loops: CDR1 SGHRS, CDR2 YFSETQ. The CDR3 loop spans 20 amino acids. Here the CDR3 reads CASIRTIGAIPGQGRSEQFF. The CDR3 bases are TGCGCCAGCATTAGAACGATCGGCGCGATCCCGGGACAGGGTCGGAGTGAGCAGTTCTTC.

There are a few counts of this clone. The V and J genes are TRBV9 and TRBJ2-2; possible D gene TRBD1, 6 bases. V was pared by 2 bases and J by 1 base, with 15 bases between. Germline assignment: CDR1 SGDLS and CDR2 YYNGEE. This CDR3 has 17 amino acids. The CDR3 coding sequence is TGTGCCAGCAGCGTTAATAGGGGGTACCAGAACACCGGGGAGCTGTTTTTT. Translated: CASSVNRGYQNTGELFF.

This chain connects TRBV4-3 to TRBJ1-2, with D tentatively TRBD1 (5 bases). Trimming left V 0 bases short and J 7 bases short, with 12 bases between. Germline-derived CDR1 and CDR2 are LGHNA and YSLEER. The CDR3 spans 14 residues. The CDR3 here is CASSQDNRRGGYTF. In nucleotides, the CDR3 is TGCGCCAGCAGCCAAGATAACAGGAGAGGTGGCTACACCTTC.

The rearrangement uses TRBV7-9 and TRBJ1-6; possibly TRBD1 for D (5 bases). Trimming cost V 1 base and J 7 bases, with 14 bases left between them. CDR3 size: 16 residues. In germline, CDR1 is SEHNR, CDR2 FQNEAQ (reference sequence). CDR3 loop: CASSLEQDNQNSPLHF. CDR3 DNA sequence: TGTGCCAGCAGCTTAGAACAGGACAACCAAAATTCACCCCTCCACTTT.

The genes are TRBV3-1 (or the pseudogene TRBV3-2) and TRBJ1-6; 9 nucleotides align to TRBD1. V lost 4 bases, J lost 10 bases, and 8 bases stayed unmatched. The length of the CDR3 is 15 residues. The germline gives CDR1 LGHDT, CDR2 YNNKEL (reference sequence). CDR3: CASSRGQGGGSPLHF. The CDR3 DNA reads TGTGCCAGCAGCCGGGGACAGGGTGGTGGATCACCCCTCCACTTT.

J is TRBJ2-3 and V is TRBV6-6, with D tentatively TRBD2 (6 bases). CDR1 is MNHNY and CDR2 is SVGAGI in the germline V gene (reference sequence). The CDR3 is made up of 15 amino acids. V lost 2 bases and J lost 4, with 13 bases in between. Here the CDR3 reads CASSYRGSPSDTQYF. Written as DNA, the CDR3 is TGTGCCAGCAGTTACCGGGGGTCCCCGTCAGATACGCAGTATTTT.

The chain joins TRBV18 to TRBJ1-2; D remains ambiguous. The CDR3 is 15 residues long. Germline CDR1 is KGHSH and CDR2 is LQKENI. Trimming removed 0 bases from V and 4 bases from J, with 12 bases in between. For the CDR3, the DNA is TGTGCCAGCTCACCACCAGTGAGGAGTAGCTATGGCTACACCTTC. Protein sequence: CASSPPVRSSYGYTF.

This chain links TRBV5-1 with TRBJ2-1; maybe TRBD1 (6 bases). This CDR3 contains 11 residues. Germline values: CDR1 SGHRS, CDR2 YFSETQ. V lost 0 bases and J 12 bases, leaving 7 bases between the germline ends. CDR3 residues: CASSLEGGQFF. The CDR3 nucleotides are TGCGCCAGCAGCTTGGAAGGGGGGCAGTTCTTC. The full variable domain, completed using reference TRBV5-1 and TRBJ2-1, is KAGVTQTPRYLIKTRGQQVTLSCSPISGHRSVSWYQQTPGQGLQFLFEYFSETQRNKGNFPGRFSGRQFSNSRSEMNVSTLELGDSALYLCASSLEGGQFFGPGTRLTVL.

V gene TRBV9 combines with J gene TRBJ1-3, with unresolved D. This CDR3 spans 15 amino acids. V lost 3 bases, J lost 4 bases, and 14 bases lay in between. Germline CDR1 reads SGDLS; CDR2 reads YYNGEE. This CDR3 is CASSASRSRGNTIYF. The CDR3 coding sequence is TGTGCCAGCAGCGCTTCAAGGAGTAGGGGAAACACCATATATTTT.

The rearrangement links TRBV2 to TRBJ1-5; 7 bases are shared with TRBD1. Germline V CDR1 and CDR2: SNHLY, FYNNEI. The CDR3 spans 17 residues. V dropped 6 bases and J dropped 6; count of bases not matched to a gene: 17. CDR3 in amino acids: CASRDTKGAANGQPQHF. The CDR3 DNA follows: TGTGCCAGCAGGGATACAAAGGGGGCGGCGAACGGTCAGCCCCAGCATTTT.

The gene calls are TRBV5-8 and TRBJ2-1, with D tentatively TRBD2 (7 bases). Germline CDR1 reads SGHTS; CDR2 reads YDEGEE. The V end was cut by 6 bases, the J end by 5 bases, with 21 bases between. This CDR3 region has 16 residues. CDR3 DNA sequence: TGTGCCAGCACCCTGCCGGGGGGCCGTTGGGACAATGAGCAGTTCTTC. Translated, it gives CASTLPGGRWDNEQFF.

The chain has TRBV19 and TRBJ1-2; 7 bases fit TRBD1. V lost 3 bases and J lost 2; bases outside the gene matches: 6. Germline CDR1 LNHDA, CDR2 SQIVND (reference sequence). CDR3 length: 15 amino acids. The CDR3 loop is CASSIWGQRNYGYTF. CDR3 nucleotide sequence: TGTGCCAGTAGTATCTGGGGACAGAGGAACTATGGCTACACCTTC. Drawing the rest from reference TRBV19 and TRBJ1-2, the complete variable domain is DGGITQSPKYLFRKEGQNVTLSCEQNLNHDAMYWYRQDPGQGLRLIYYSQIVNDFQKGDIAEGYSVSREKKESFPLTVTSAQKNPTAFYLCASSIWGQRNYGYTFGSGTRLTVV.

This chain uses TRBV5-1 with TRBJ1-1, with D unclear. V dropped 0 bases and J dropped 3 bases, with 15 bases sitting between them. The CDR3 has 16 residues. In germline, CDR1 is SGHRS, CDR2 YFSETQ. The CDR3 is CASSLARGQVHTEAFF. In DNA, the CDR3 is TGCGCCAGCAGCTTGGCCCGAGGCCAAGTGCACACTGAAGCTTTCTTT.

The chain has TRBV6-5 and TRBJ2-7; TRBD2 matches at 10 bases. The CDR3 consists of 15 residues. V was clipped by 4 bases and J by 3 bases; unmatched bases: 6. The germline V gene has CDR1 MNHEY and CDR2 SVGAGI. The CDR3 protein is CASSWTLAGSYEQYF. The CDR3 DNA reads as TGTGCCAGCAGTTGGACACTAGCGGGGAGCTACGAGCAGTACTTC.

About this clone: The sample contains more than one DNA sequence encoding this CDR3. The chain couples TRBV19 to TRBJ2-7; 7 nucleotides agree with TRBD1. CDR3 length: 16 amino acids. The V gene's germline CDR1 is LNHDA and CDR2 SQIVND (reference sequence). The V and J ends lost 5 bases and 3 bases, in that order; junction bases with no gene match: 13. DNA of the CDR3: TGTGCCAGTAGTGGATGGGCGGGCAGGGGGAACTACGAGCAGTACTTC. It yields the protein CASSGWAGRGNYEQYF.

The chain carries TRBV7-2 and TRBJ2-4; D is perhaps TRBD1 (6 bases). Looked up from germline, CDR1 is SGHTA and CDR2 is FQGNSA. CDR3 size: 19 residues. V gave up 1 base and J gave up 1 base, with 20 bases separating them. CDR3 sequence reads: CASSLVSSISGVAKNIQYF. CDR3 sequence (DNA): TGTGCCAGCAGCTTAGTTAGCAGCATTTCAGGGGTGGCCAAAAACATTCAGTACTTC.

The rearrangement links TRBV5-1 to TRBJ2-3, with a possible D match to TRBD1 (5 bases). This CDR3 contains 18 residues. V was clipped by 3 bases and J by 3 bases, with 23 bases between them. Per germline, CDR1 SGHRS and CDR2 YFSETQ. The CDR3 loop reads CASSYFDLREGQTDTQYF. The CDR3 DNA reads TGCGCCAGCAGCTATTTTGATCTCAGGGAAGGGCAGACAGATACGCAGTATTTT. The entire variable domain, with the rest obtained from reference TRBV5-1 and TRBJ2-3, is as follows: KAGVTQTPRYLIKTRGQQVTLSCSPISGHRSVSWYQQTPGQGLQFLFEYFSETQRNKGNFPGRFSGRQFSNSRSEMNVSTLELGDSALYLCASSYFDLREGQTDTQYFGPGTRLTVL.

The genes are TRBV19 and TRBJ2-7, with 7 bases that match TRBD1. CDR1 and CDR2 (germline): LNHDA, SQIVND (reference sequence). The CDR3 totals 15 residues. V lost 3 bases and J lost 3; bases outside the gene matches: 8. CDR3: CASSMGTAVRYEQYF. DNA of the CDR3: TGTGCCAGTAGTATGGGGACAGCGGTTCGCTACGAGCAGTACTTC.

The chain employs TRBV7-8 and TRBJ2-1; 9 bases map to TRBD1. The junction had 10 bases not matched to a gene; V was cut back by 3 bases and J by 4 bases. The CDR3 runs to 17 residues. CDR1 and CDR2 from the germline V gene are SGHVS and FQNEAQ. The CDR3 loop is CASSLIITGGAYNEQFF. The CDR3 region has the DNA TGTGCCAGCAGCTTGATCATAACAGGGGGCGCTTACAATGAGCAGTTCTTC. The full variable domain, its missing parts supplied by reference TRBV7-8 and TRBJ2-1, is GAGVSQSPRYKVAKRGQDVALRCDPISGHVSLFWYQQALGQGPEFLTYFQNEAQLDKSGLPSDRFFAERPEGSVSTLKIQRTQQEDSAVYLCASSLIITGGAYNEQFFGPGTRLTVL.